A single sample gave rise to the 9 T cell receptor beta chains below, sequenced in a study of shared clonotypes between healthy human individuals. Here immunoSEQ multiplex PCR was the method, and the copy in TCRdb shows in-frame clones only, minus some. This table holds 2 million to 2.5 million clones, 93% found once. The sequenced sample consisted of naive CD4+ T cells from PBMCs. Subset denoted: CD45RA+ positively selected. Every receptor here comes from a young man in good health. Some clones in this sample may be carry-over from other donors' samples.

CDR3 residues: CASSQDRGNYEQYF. In nucleotides, the CDR3 is TGCGCCAGCAGCCAGGACAGGGGAAACTACGAGCAGTACTTC. The gene calls are TRBV5-1 and TRBJ2-7; 9 positions agree with TRBD1. Germline CDR1 reads SGHRS; CDR2 reads YFSETQ. The CDR3 consists of 14 residues. V shed 4 bases, J shed 3 bases, and the junction held 5 bases outside the gene matches.

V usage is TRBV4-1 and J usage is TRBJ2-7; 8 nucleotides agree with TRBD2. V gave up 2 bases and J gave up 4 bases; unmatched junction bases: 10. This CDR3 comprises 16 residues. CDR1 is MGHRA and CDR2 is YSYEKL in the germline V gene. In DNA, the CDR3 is TGCGCCAGCAGCCAAAGGGACTTCCCGGGGGGGTACGAGCAGTACTTC. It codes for CASSQRDFPGGYEQYF.

The CDR3: CASSLGQERNQPQHF. The CDR3 bases are TGTGCCAGCAGCCTGGGACAGGAGCGCAATCAGCCCCAGCATTTT. The chain couples TRBV28 to TRBJ1-5; 8 bases agree with TRBD1. Germline lookup yields CDR1 MDHEN and CDR2 SYDVKM. The junction had 6 bases not matched to a gene; V was cut back by 6 bases and J by 2 bases. The CDR3 has 15 residues.

CDR3 loop: CASSARPTSTDTQYF. The CDR3 DNA reads as TGTGCCAGCAGCGCCAGACCTACTAGCACAGATACGCAGTATTTT. The chain combines TRBV9 with TRBJ2-3; D not resolved. The V and J ends lost 3 bases and 0 bases respectively, with 11 bases between them. CDR1 is SGDLS and CDR2 is YYNGEE in the germline V gene. The CDR3 is made up of 15 amino acids.

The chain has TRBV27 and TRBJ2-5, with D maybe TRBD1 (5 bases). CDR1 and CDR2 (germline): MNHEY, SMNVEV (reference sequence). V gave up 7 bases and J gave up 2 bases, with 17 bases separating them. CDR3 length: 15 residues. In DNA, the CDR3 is TGTGCCAGCACTTCAGGTGGGGCAGGACAAGAGACCCAGTACTTC. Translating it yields CASTSGGAGQETQYF.

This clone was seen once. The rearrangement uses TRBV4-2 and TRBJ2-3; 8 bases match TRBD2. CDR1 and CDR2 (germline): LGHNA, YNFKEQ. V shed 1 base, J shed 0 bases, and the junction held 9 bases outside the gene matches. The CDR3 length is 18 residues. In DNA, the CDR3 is TGTGCCAGCAGCCAAGTCTGGTCGGGAGGGCAGAGCACAGATACGCAGTATTTT. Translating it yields CASSQVWSGGQSTDTQYF.

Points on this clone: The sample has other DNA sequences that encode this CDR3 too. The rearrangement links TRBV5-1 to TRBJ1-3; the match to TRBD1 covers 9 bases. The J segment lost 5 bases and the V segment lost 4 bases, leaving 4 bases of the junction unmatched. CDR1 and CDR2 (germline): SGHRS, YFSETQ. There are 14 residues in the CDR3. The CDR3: CASSAGTGRNTIYF. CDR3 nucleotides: TGCGCCAGCAGCGCAGGGACAGGGAGAAACACCATATATTTT.

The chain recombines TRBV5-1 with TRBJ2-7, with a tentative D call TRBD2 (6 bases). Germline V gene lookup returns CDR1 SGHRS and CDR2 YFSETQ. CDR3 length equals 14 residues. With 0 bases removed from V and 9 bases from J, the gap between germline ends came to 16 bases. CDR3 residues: CASSLGGSGWGQYF. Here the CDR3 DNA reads TGCGCCAGCAGCTTGGGCGGTAGCGGTTGGGGGCAGTACTTC.

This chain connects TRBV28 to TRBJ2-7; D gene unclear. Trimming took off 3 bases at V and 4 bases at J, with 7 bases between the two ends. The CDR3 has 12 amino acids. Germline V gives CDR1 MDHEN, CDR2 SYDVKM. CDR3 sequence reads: CASSLLNYEQYF. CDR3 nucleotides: TGTGCCAGCAGTTTGCTTAATTACGAGCAGTACTTC.